The source of this T cell receptor beta chain is a study of cytomegalovirus exposure and HLA in healthy donors. Looking at the study overall: Tens of millions of unique TCRs from HLA-typed donors were held in an early release of data. Findings and caveats of the study: Association with HLA alleles at 0.05 false discovery rate was found for approximately 18,000 TCR beta sequences in a later analysis. Specificity of a few CMV-associated chains for CMV antigens was verified in vitro.

PCR amplification relied on 60 Vbeta primers (plus 13 Jbeta primers). Libraries were prepared by immunoSEQ multiplex PCR; TCRdb keeps only in-frame clonotypes and omits some of them. The table includes around 190,000 clones, approximately 77% detected once. Germline CDR1 MDHEN, CDR2 SYDVKM. The V segment lost 6 bases and the J segment 4 bases; nucleotides outside the gene matches: 18. The CDR3 contains 18 residues. For this clone: The antigen is unknown.

This sequence was found in a man aged 35-49 years in good health and CMV-seropositive. Specimen: PBMCs. The chain employs TRBV28 and TRBJ2-7; 10 nucleotides align to TRBD2. CDR3 DNA: TGTGCCAGCAGCTCGCCCGGGGCTTGGGGGACTAGCGCTTACGAGCAGTACTTC. The encoded protein is CASSSPGAWGTSAYEQYF.